The TCR beta chain described here comes from a study of blood T cells in healthy people across ages. For the second PCR, which ran for about 7 to 11 cycles, a sample-barcoded 5' primer and a J-beta primer mix were used. TCRdb reprocessed the 5' RACE reads via MiXCR and lists one record per CDR3 protein. The sample has roughly 1,000,000 distinct CDR3 sequences, about 23% seen once. The V end lost 0 bases, the J end lost 2 bases, and 14 bases lay between the germline ends. The germline V gene has CDR1 SGHNT and CDR2 YYREEE (reference sequence). The CDR3 is made up of 16 amino acids. These same records also appear under a second study, on T cells of mothers and their children.

Sequencing input: blood. This TCR derives from a girl aged 2-10 years in good health. The J gene is TRBJ2-5, the V gene TRBV5-4; D may be TRBD1 or TRBD2 (5 bases each). CDR3 sequence (DNA): TGTGCCAGCAGCTTGGGGGTTGGGACGCAGCAAGAGACCCAGTACTTC. It encodes CASSLGVGTQQETQYF.